This TCR beta chain was identified in a study of blood T cell repertoires in COVID-19. Study summary: From T cells, B-cell-depleted T cells, or PBMCs came the material, which was cDNA or gDNA.

This clone is a singleton in its sample. The CDR3 is made up of 14 amino acids. The V gene's germline CDR1 is MNHEY and CDR2 SVGAGI. V lost 7 bases, J lost 10 bases, and 22 bases lay in between. Adults between about 18 and 89 years of age took part from 20 to 25 US areas. Grouping used clinical history reported by participants in a survey and questionnaire. Sequencing was performed with immunoSEQ multiplex PCR; in TCRdb, only in-frame clones are kept and a portion is missing. The data contain about 300,000 clones, about nine tenths of them singletons. This rearrangement joins TRBV6-5 to TRBJ1-1, with a weak D call TRBD1 (5 bases). The clonotype originates from a woman aged 45 to 65 who had been exposed to COVID-19. The sample comprised PBMCs or T cells enriched from blood (not recorded which). CDR3 nucleotide sequence: TGTGCCAGCAATCGAATCGGGCGGGACGGTGGAGCTTTCTTT. Encoded protein: CASNRIGRDGGAFF.